This TCR beta chain was retrieved from a study of T cells in Graves' hyperthyroidism and ophthalmopathy. Study as a whole: Once the initial diagnosis was made, peripheral blood was obtained before any treatment. General study findings and limits: Among thyroid clonotypes expanded above 0.001, most also appeared in blood.

Trimming at V came to 1 base and at J to 8 bases, leaving 10 bases not matched to a gene. The CDR3 is 14 residues long. CDR1 is GTSNPN, CDR2 SVGIG, per germline (reference sequence). Among the patients, aged 18 to 65, hyperthyroidism was newly diagnosed and had lasted under 2 months. Exclusions: uncontrolled infection, other autoimmune disease, pregnancy, lactation. In this sample, this clonotype turned up many times. The antigen remains unidentified. Authors of the study amplified TCR beta CDR3 regions from RNA transcripts. The HTBI primer set drove a first-round RT-PCR of the TCR CDR3. A single record per CDR3 protein comes from TCRdb applying MiXCR to the multiplex PCR reads. The sample lists approximately 620,000 distinct CDR3 sequences, about 14% seen once, with 4.5% to 6% in the top ten.

The genes are TRBV30 and TRBJ1-2; TRBD1 aligns across 7 bases. The receptor was derived from a woman aged 25 to 39 with Graves' hyperthyroidism that later progressed to Graves' ophthalmopathy. The sample taken for sequencing was blood. This CDR3 reads CAWSAEQGIGGYTF. The DNA for the CDR3 is TGTGCCTGGAGTGCGGAACAGGGGATCGGAGGCTACACCTTC.